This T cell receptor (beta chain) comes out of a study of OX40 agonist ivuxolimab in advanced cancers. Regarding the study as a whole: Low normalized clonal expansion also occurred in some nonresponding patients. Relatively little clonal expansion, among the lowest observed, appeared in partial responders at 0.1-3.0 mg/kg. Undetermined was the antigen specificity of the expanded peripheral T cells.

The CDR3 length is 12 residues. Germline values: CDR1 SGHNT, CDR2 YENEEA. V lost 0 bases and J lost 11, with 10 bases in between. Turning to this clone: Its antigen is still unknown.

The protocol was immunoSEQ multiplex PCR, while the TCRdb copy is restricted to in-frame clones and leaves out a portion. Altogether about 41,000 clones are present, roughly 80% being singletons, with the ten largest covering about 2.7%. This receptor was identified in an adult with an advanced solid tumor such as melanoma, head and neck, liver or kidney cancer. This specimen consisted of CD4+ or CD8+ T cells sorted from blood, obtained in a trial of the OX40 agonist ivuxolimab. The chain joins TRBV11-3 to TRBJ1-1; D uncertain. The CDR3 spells CASSLETLSAFF. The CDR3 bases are TGTGCCAGCAGCTTAGAAACCCTAAGTGCTTTCTTT.